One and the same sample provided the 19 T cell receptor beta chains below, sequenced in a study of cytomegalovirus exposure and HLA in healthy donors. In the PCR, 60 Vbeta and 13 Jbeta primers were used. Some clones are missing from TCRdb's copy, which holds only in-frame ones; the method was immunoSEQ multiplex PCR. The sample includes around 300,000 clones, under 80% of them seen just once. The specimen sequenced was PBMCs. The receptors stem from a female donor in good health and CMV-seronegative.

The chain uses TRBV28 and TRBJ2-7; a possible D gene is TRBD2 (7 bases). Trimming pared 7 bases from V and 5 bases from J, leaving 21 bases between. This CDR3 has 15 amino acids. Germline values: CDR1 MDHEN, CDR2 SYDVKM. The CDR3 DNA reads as TGTGCCAGCATCAAGGGAGGGGGGTCCTTTAACGAGCAGTACTTC. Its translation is CASIKGGGSFNEQYF.

CDR3 in DNA: TGCGCCAGCAGCCAAGAACGGGACAGGGGATCCTATGGCTACACCTTC. Residues: CASSQERDRGSYGYTF. This chain connects TRBV4-1 to TRBJ1-2, with 10 bases lining up with TRBD1. Trimming at V came to 0 bases and at J to 4 bases, leaving 5 bases not matched to a gene. Germline V lookup: CDR1 MGHRA, CDR2 YSYEKL. The CDR3 is made up of 16 amino acids.

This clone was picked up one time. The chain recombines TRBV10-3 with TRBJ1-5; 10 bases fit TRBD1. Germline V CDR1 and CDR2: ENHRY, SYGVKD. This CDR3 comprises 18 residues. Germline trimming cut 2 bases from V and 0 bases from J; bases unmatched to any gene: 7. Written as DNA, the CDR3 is TGTGCCATCAGTGAGACGGGGACAGGGGAATATAGCAATCAGCCCCAGCATTTT. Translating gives CAISETGTGEYSNQPQHF.

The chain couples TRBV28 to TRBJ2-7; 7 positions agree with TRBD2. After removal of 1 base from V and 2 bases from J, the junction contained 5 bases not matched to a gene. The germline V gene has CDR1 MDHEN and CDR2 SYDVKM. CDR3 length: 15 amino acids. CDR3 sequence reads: CASSLFGTTTYEQYF. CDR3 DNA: TGTGCCAGCAGTTTATTCGGGACTACCACCTACGAGCAGTACTTC.

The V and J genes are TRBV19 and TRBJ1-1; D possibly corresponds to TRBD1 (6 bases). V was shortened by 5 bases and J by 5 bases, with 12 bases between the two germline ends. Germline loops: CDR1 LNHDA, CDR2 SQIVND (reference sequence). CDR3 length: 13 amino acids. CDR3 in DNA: TGTGCCAGTAGTTCTTCCAGGGGTACTGAAGCTTTCTTT. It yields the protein CASSSSRGTEAFF.

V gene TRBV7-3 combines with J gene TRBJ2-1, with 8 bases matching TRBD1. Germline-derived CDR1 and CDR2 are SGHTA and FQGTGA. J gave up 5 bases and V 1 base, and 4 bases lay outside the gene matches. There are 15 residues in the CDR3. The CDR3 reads CASSLSRGHHNEQFF. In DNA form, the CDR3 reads TGTGCCAGCAGCTTAAGCAGGGGGCACCACAATGAGCAGTTCTTC.

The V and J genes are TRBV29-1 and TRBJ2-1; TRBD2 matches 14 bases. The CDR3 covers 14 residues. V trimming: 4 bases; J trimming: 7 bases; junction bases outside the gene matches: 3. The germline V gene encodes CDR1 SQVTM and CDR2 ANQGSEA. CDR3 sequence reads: CSVGGTSGRNEQFF. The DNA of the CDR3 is TGCAGCGTTGGTGGGACTAGCGGGAGAAATGAGCAGTTCTTC.

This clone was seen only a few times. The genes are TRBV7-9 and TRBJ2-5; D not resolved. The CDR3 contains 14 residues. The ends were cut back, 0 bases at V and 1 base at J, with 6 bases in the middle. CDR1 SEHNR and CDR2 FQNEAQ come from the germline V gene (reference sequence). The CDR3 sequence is CASSLAGSQETQYF. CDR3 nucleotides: TGTGCCAGCAGCTTAGCTGGCAGCCAAGAGACCCAGTACTTC.

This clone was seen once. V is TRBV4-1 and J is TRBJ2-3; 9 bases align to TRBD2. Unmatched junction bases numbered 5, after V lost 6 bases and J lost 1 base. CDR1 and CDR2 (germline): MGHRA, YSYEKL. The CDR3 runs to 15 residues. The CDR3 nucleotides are TGCGCCAGCAGAAGGGTAGCGGGGGGCACAGATACGCAGTATTTT. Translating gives CASRRVAGGTDTQYF.

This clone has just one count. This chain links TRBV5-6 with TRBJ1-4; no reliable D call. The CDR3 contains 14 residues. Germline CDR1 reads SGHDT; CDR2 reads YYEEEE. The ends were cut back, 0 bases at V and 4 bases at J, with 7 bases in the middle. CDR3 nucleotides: TGTGCCAGCAGCTTGGGGGCTTATAATGAAAAACTGTTTTTT. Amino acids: CASSLGAYNEKLFF.

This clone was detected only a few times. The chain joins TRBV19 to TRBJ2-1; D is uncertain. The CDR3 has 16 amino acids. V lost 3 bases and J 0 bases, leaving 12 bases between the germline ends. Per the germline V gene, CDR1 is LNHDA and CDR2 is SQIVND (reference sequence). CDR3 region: CASSMLRLPSYNEQFF. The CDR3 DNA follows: TGTGCCAGTAGTATGCTTAGACTTCCCTCCTACAATGAGCAGTTCTTC.

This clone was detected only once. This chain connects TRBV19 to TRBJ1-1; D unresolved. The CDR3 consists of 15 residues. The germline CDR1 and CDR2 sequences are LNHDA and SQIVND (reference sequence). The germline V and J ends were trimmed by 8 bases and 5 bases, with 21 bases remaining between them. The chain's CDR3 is CASRGLILRETEAFF. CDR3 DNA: TGTGCCAGTCGGGGTTTAATCTTAAGGGAAACTGAAGCTTTCTTT.

The CDR3 nucleotides are TGTGCCAGCAGTCTCGATAGCGGGTTAGGCAACGAGCAGTACTTC. Residues: CASSLDSGLGNEQYF. The rearrangement joins TRBV5-6 to TRBJ2-7, with 7 bases matching TRBD2. The germline V gene encodes CDR1 SGHDT and CDR2 YYEEEE. The V and J ends lost 5 bases and 5 bases, in that order; junction bases with no gene match: 13. The CDR3 runs 15 residues.

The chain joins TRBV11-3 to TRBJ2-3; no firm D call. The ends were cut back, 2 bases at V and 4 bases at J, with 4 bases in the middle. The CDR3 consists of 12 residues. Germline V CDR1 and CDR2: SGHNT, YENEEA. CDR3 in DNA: TGTGCCAGCAGCTTATCATCAGATACGCAGTATTTT. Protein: CASSLSSDTQYF. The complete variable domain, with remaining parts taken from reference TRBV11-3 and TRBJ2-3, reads EAGVVQSPRYKIIEKKQPVAFWCNPISGHNTLYWYLQNLGQGPELLIRYENEEAVDDSQLPKDRFSAERLKGVDSTLKIQPAELGDSAVYLCASSLSSDTQYFGPGTRLTVL.

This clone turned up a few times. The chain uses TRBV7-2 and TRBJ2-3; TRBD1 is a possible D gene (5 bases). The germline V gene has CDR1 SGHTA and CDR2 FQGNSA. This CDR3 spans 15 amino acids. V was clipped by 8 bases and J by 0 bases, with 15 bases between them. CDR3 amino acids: CASRWGPQSTDTQYF. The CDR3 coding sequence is TGTGCCAGCCGCTGGGGCCCTCAAAGCACAGATACGCAGTATTTT.

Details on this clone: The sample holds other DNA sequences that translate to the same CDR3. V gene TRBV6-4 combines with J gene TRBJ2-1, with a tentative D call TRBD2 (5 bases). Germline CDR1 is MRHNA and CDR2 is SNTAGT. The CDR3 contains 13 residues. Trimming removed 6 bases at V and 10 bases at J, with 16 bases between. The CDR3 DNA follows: TGTGCCAGCAGCTCTAGTGGGAGAGGAGAGCAGTTCTTC. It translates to CASSSSGRGEQFF.

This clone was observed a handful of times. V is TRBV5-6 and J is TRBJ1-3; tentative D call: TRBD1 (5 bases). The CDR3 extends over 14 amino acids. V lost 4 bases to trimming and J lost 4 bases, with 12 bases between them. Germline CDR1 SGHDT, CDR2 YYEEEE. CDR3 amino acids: CASSGRGSGNTIYF. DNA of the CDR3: TGTGCCAGCAGCGGGAGGGGTTCGGGAAACACCATATATTTT. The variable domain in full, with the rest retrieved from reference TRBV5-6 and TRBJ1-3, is DAGVTQSPTHLIKTRGQQVTLRCSPKSGHDTVSWYQQALGQGPQFIFQYYEEEERQRGNFPDRFSGHQFPNYSSELNVNALLLGDSALYLCASSGRGSGNTIYFGEGSWLTVV.

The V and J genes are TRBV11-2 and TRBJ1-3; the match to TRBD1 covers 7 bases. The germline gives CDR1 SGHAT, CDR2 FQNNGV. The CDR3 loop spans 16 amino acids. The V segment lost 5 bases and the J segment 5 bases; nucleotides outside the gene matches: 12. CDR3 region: CASSLYGTALRNTIYF. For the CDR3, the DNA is TGTGCCAGCAGCCTGTACGGGACAGCGCTAAGAAACACCATATATTTT.

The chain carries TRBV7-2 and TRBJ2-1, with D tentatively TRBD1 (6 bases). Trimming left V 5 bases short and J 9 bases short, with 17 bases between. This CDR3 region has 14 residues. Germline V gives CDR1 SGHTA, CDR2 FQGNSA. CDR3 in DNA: TGTGCCAGCAGCATAGGGGGAGTTATAAGTGAGCAGTTCTTC. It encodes CASSIGGVISEQFF. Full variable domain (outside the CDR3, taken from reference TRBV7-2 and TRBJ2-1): GAGVSQSPSNKVTEKGKDVELRCDPISGHTALYWYRQSLGQGLEFLIYFQGNSAPDKSGLPSDRFSAERTGGSVSTLTIQRTQQEDSAVYLCASSIGGVISEQFFGPGTRLTVL.